These 26 T cell receptor beta chains were sequenced from one sample in a study of shared clonotypes between healthy human individuals. The table came from immunoSEQ multiplex PCR; TCRdb's copy has only in-frame clones and leaves some out. The sample records roughly 2,000,000 clones, about 95% being singletons. The naive CD8 subset, CD45RO-negative cells positively selected for CCR7, excluded terminally differentiated effector memory CD45RA+ cells. The sequencing input was naive CD8+ T cells sorted from blood. Receptors originate from a man between 18 and 35 years old in good health.

The chain employs TRBV7-9 and TRBJ1-1, with D maybe TRBD1 (5 bases). The CDR3 runs to 16 residues. Per the germline V gene, CDR1 is SEHNR and CDR2 is FQNEAQ (reference sequence). Trimming removed 3 bases at V and 2 bases at J, with 16 bases between. CDR3 in amino acids: CASSLFGDALNTEAFF. The DNA of the CDR3 is TGTGCCAGCAGCTTGTTCGGGGACGCGTTAAACACTGAAGCTTTCTTT.

The V call is TRBV4-1, the J call TRBJ1-5, with a weak D call TRBD1 (6 bases). Trimming removed 4 bases at V and 2 bases at J, with 15 bases between. The CDR3 length is 16 residues. CDR1 is MGHRA, CDR2 YSYEKL, per germline. The DNA of the CDR3 is TGCGCCAGCAGCCCAATCGGGGGCTATGGCAATCAGCCCCAGCATTTT. It yields the protein CASSPIGGYGNQPQHF.

This chain connects TRBV6-6 to TRBJ1-3; D is uncertain. Trimming pared 0 bases from V and 4 bases from J, leaving 4 bases between. The CDR3 is 13 amino acids. Germline lookup yields CDR1 MNHNY and CDR2 SVGAGI (reference sequence). CDR3 sequence reads: CASSYSFGNTIYF. CDR3 sequence (DNA): TGTGCCAGCAGTTACTCTTTCGGAAACACCATATATTTT.

V and J are TRBV30 and TRBJ2-3; D is uncertain. The CDR3 has 13 amino acids. Trimming shortened V by 2 bases and J by 5 bases, and 11 bases separated the two germline ends. Germline V gene lookup returns CDR1 GTSNPN and CDR2 SVGIG (reference sequence). Here the CDR3 reads CAWSLLSGDTQYF. CDR3 bases: TGTGCCTGGAGTTTACTCTCAGGAGATACGCAGTATTTT. The full variable domain, its missing parts supplied by reference TRBV30 and TRBJ2-3, is SQTIHQWPATLVQPVGSPLSLECTVEGTSNPNLYWYRQAAGRGLQLLFYSVGIGQISSEVPQNLSASRPQDRQFILSSKKLLLSDSGFYLCAWSLLSGDTQYFGPGTRLTVL.

The J gene is TRBJ2-1, the V gene TRBV11-2; TRBD2 matches at 10 bases. V lost 1 base to trimming and J lost 0 bases; unmatched junction nucleotides: 9. The CDR3 runs 19 residues. Germline CDR1 reads SGHAT; CDR2 reads FQNNGV. The CDR3 region is CASSLGGSGGPSSYNEQFF. The CDR3 nucleotides are TGTGCCAGCAGCTTAGGTGGTAGCGGGGGGCCGAGCTCCTACAATGAGCAGTTCTTC. Combining the CDR3 with reference TRBV11-2 and TRBJ2-1 gives the whole variable domain EAGVAQSPRYKIIEKRQSVAFWCNPISGHATLYWYQQILGQGPKLLIQFQNNGVVDDSQLPKDRFSAERLKGVDSTLKIQPAKLEDSAVYLCASSLGGSGGPSSYNEQFFGPGTRLTVL.

The genes are TRBV11-3 and TRBJ2-1; 7 bases align to TRBD2. CDR3 size: 13 residues. Germline V gene sequence: CDR1 SGHNT, CDR2 YENEEA. Losses at the gene ends were 1 base for V and 8 bases for J; bases not matched to a gene: 2. CDR3 sequence reads: CASSLVAGDEQFF. DNA of the CDR3: TGTGCCAGCAGCTTAGTAGCGGGCGATGAGCAGTTCTTC.

The rearrangement joins TRBV2 to TRBJ2-1; D is unresolved. Trimming removed 2 bases from V and 8 bases from J, with 10 bases in between. The CDR3 length is 13 residues. Germline CDR1 and CDR2: SNHLY and FYNNEI. CDR3 sequence: CASSELITYEQFF. CDR3 DNA: TGTGCCAGCAGTGAACTAATTACCTATGAGCAGTTCTTC.

The chain couples TRBV13 to TRBJ2-7; TRBD1 or TRBD2 may be the D gene (5 bases each). The CDR3 sequence is 15 residues long. V lost 5 bases to trimming and J lost 0 bases, with 14 bases between them. Germline loops: CDR1 PRHDT, CDR2 FYEKMQ (reference sequence). Here the CDR3 DNA reads TGTGCCAGCAGCCCGAACCGGGACGTCTCCTACGAGCAGTACTTC. Translated: CASSPNRDVSYEQYF.

The rearrangement joins TRBV7-8 to TRBJ1-1, with a possible D match to TRBD1 (5 bases). CDR1 is SGHVS, CDR2 FQNEAQ, per germline. This CDR3 region has 13 residues. Trimming shortened V by 7 bases and J by 6 bases, and 15 bases separated the two germline ends. The CDR3 is CASTRGPGAEAFF. The CDR3 coding sequence is TGTGCCAGCACGAGGGGCCCGGGGGCTGAAGCTTTCTTT. Complete variable domain (other parts from reference TRBV7-8 and TRBJ1-1): GAGVSQSPRYKVAKRGQDVALRCDPISGHVSLFWYQQALGQGPEFLTYFQNEAQLDKSGLPSDRFFAERPEGSVSTLKIQRTQQEDSAVYLCASTRGPGAEAFFGQGTRLTVV.

The chain links TRBV4-1 to TRBJ2-7; 10 nucleotides align to TRBD1. After removal of 2 bases from V and 4 bases from J, the junction contained 8 bases not matched to a gene. Germline CDR1 reads MGHRA; CDR2 reads YSYEKL. This CDR3 is 16 amino acids long. CDR3 bases: TGCGCCAGCAGCCAAACTCCGGGACAGGGGACTTACGAGCAGTACTTC. It is translated as CASSQTPGQGTYEQYF.

This clone was detected once. The rearrangement uses TRBV27 and TRBJ2-1, with D possibly TRBD2 on 5 matching bases. CDR1 is MNHEY, CDR2 SMNVEV, per germline (reference sequence). Deletions cut 5 bases from V and 3 bases from J, with 17 bases between. The CDR3 spans 16 residues. As DNA, the CDR3 is TGTGCCAGCAGTCACCCGTTAATAGCGTTCTACAATGAGCAGTTCTTC. It specifies CASSHPLIAFYNEQFF.

V usage is TRBV27 and J usage is TRBJ2-7, with a possible D match to TRBD2 (6 bases). Per germline, CDR1 MNHEY and CDR2 SMNVEV (reference sequence). Trimming shortened V by 6 bases and J by 3 bases, and 15 bases separated the two germline ends. The CDR3 consists of 14 residues. The CDR3 is CASRRLGGLYEQYF. DNA for the CDR3: TGTGCCAGCAGACGTTTGGGAGGACTCTACGAGCAGTACTTC.

This clone was recorded only once. CDR3 nucleotide sequence: TGCGCCAGCAGCTTGGGGTCGGAGGCCGGTTATGGCTACACCTTC. This encodes CASSLGSEAGYGYTF. The rearrangement joins TRBV5-1 to TRBJ1-2; no clear D gene. With 0 bases removed from V and 5 bases from J, the gap between germline ends came to 14 bases. This CDR3 has 15 amino acids. The germline CDR1 and CDR2 sequences are SGHRS and YFSETQ.

This sequence joins TRBV7-6 and TRBJ2-7; perhaps D is TRBD1 or TRBD2 (6 bases each). The V gene lost 8 bases and the J gene lost 2 bases, with 22 bases spanning the gap. This CDR3 comprises 16 residues. Germline V gene sequence: CDR1 SGHVS, CDR2 FNYEAQ. The CDR3 protein is CASAPVGGLNTYEQYF. The DNA of the CDR3 is TGTGCCAGCGCTCCCGTAGGGGGGCTAAACACCTACGAGCAGTACTTC.

This chain joins TRBV19 and TRBJ2-5; a weak D match, TRBD2 (5 bases). V was clipped by 6 bases and J by 5 bases, with 22 bases between them. The CDR3 totals 16 residues. The germline V gene has CDR1 LNHDA and CDR2 SQIVND (reference sequence). CDR3 coding DNA: TGTGCCAGTAGCCACGATTTACGGGGAGAAGGGGAGACCCAGTACTTC. Translating gives CASSHDLRGEGETQYF.

The chain joins TRBV19 to TRBJ2-7; 8 bases are a match to TRBD2. This CDR3 comprises 14 residues. V gave up 5 bases and J gave up 3 bases; unmatched junction bases: 6. Per germline, CDR1 LNHDA and CDR2 SQIVND (reference sequence). The CDR3 is CASSVTSAIYEQYF. For the CDR3, the DNA is TGTGCCAGTAGTGTGACTAGCGCAATCTACGAGCAGTACTTC.

The chain couples TRBV27 to TRBJ2-1; 9 nucleotides line up with TRBD2. V shed 8 bases, J shed 7 bases, and the junction held 12 bases outside the gene matches. CDR1 and CDR2 (germline): MNHEY, SMNVEV (reference sequence). This CDR3 has 15 residues. In DNA, the CDR3 is TGTGCCAGCCGCCGGTTTGCGGGAGGGGAGAATGAGCAGTTCTTC. Protein: CASRRFAGGENEQFF.

In its sample, this clone was seen a few times. As DNA, the CDR3 is TGTGCCAGCAGCTTACCCTTAGGACAGAAAAATGAAGCTTTCTTT. Its protein is CASSLPLGQKNEAFF. The chain joins TRBV7-9 to TRBJ1-1; tentative D call: TRBD1 (6 bases). The V and J ends lost 2 bases and 7 bases respectively, with 17 bases between them. The CDR3 spans 15 residues. Per the germline V gene, CDR1 is SEHNR and CDR2 is FQNEAQ (reference sequence).

About this clone itself: This sample also contains other DNA sequences that code for the same CDR3. CDR3: CASSYSSYTEAFF. The CDR3 DNA reads TGTGCCAGCAGTTACTCGAGTTACACTGAAGCTTTCTTT. V gene TRBV6-6 combines with J gene TRBJ1-1; D is ambiguous. V dropped 0 bases and J dropped 3 bases, with 5 bases sitting between them. Germline V CDR1 and CDR2: MNHNY, SVGAGI (reference sequence). The CDR3 is 13 residues long.

V and J are TRBV6-5 and TRBJ2-1; D perhaps matches TRBD2 (5 bases). The germline V gene encodes CDR1 MNHEY and CDR2 SVGAGI. There are 14 residues in the CDR3. Trimming pared 0 bases from V and 13 bases from J, leaving 16 bases between. The CDR3 spells CASSYSALDGEQFF. DNA for the CDR3: TGTGCCAGCAGTTACTCAGCCCTGGACGGGGAACAGTTCTTC.

V and J are TRBV27 and TRBJ2-3; possible D gene TRBD2, 5 bases. Germline CDR1 reads MNHEY; CDR2 reads SMNVEV (reference sequence). V was shortened by 8 bases and J by 2 bases, with 23 bases between the two germline ends. The CDR3 totals 17 residues. CDR3 sequence (DNA): TGTGCCAGCTCCAATCTCGGGGTAGCTCAACCCACAGATACGCAGTATTTT. Its translation is CASSNLGVAQPTDTQYF.

This chain joins TRBV23-1 and TRBJ1-1; D unresolved. TRBV23-1 is an ORF; its function is uncertain. The CDR3 runs to 21 residues. Trimming removed 1 base from V and 5 bases from J, with 32 bases in between. CDR3 protein: CASSQCPQIFPGSDPATEAFF. The DNA of the CDR3 is TGCGCCAGCAGTCAATGTCCCCAAATTTTTCCGGGTTCGGACCCCGCTACTGAAGCTTTCTTT.

The chain carries TRBV6-6 and TRBJ2-1, with a weak D call TRBD1 (5 bases). V was clipped by 7 bases and J by 9 bases, with 16 bases between them. The CDR3 is 13 amino acids. Per germline, CDR1 MNHNY and CDR2 SVGAGI (reference sequence). The CDR3 DNA is TGTGCCAGCACATGGAGTGACAGTCCTGAGCAGTTCTTC. This sequence encodes CASTWSDSPEQFF.

The CDR3 loop is CASNRGGDLSNQPQHF. The CDR3 bases are TGTGCCAGCAACCGGGGGGGGGACCTCTCAAATCAGCCCCAGCATTTT. The V and J genes are TRBV25-1 and TRBJ1-5, with D maybe TRBD1 (5 bases). V shed 7 bases and J shed 4 bases, with 20 bases lying between them. In germline, CDR1 is MGHDK, CDR2 SYGVNS. The CDR3 has 16 amino acids.

This clone showed up just once. The chain carries TRBV4-1 and TRBJ2-5; TRBD1 might be the D (5 bases). V was trimmed by 1 base and J by 4 bases, leaving 16 bases between them. CDR1 and CDR2 (germline): MGHRA, YSYEKL. The CDR3 contains 16 residues. The CDR3 DNA reads as TGCGCCAGCAGCCAAGTTTCGGCAGGGCCCGGAGAGACCCAGTACTTC. Encoded protein: CASSQVSAGPGETQYF.

This clone was observed a single time. Other nucleotide sequences from this sample produce the same CDR3. The V and J genes are TRBV19 and TRBJ1-1, with D perhaps matching TRBD1 (5 bases). V shed 6 bases and J shed 1 base, with 9 bases lying between them. Germline V gene data show CDR1 as LNHDA and CDR2 as SQIVND (reference sequence). The CDR3 is 13 residues long. The CDR3 bases are TGTGCCAGTAGGCCCACAGGGAACACTGAAGCTTTCTTT. Protein: CASRPTGNTEAFF.